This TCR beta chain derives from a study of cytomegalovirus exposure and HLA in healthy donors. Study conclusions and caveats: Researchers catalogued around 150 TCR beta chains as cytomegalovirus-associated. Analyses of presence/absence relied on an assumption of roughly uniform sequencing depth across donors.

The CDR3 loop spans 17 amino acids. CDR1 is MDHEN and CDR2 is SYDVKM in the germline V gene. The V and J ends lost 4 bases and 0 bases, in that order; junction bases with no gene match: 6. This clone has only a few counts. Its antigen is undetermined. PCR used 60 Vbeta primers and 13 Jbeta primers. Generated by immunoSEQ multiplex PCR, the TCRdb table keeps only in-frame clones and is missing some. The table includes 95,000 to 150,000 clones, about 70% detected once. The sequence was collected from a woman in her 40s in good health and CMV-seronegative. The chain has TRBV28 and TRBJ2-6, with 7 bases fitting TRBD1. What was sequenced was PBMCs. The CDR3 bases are TGTGCCAGCAGTTCACAACAGGGGAGCTCTGGGGCCAACGTCCTGACTTTC. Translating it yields CASSSQQGSSGANVLTF.